A single sample gave rise to the 29 T cell receptor beta chains below, sequenced in a study of blood T cell repertoires in COVID-19. Profiled with immunoSEQ multiplex PCR; TCRdb holds only in-frame clones, not every one. Among some 45,000 clones, roughly 88% were seen once, and the ten largest hold roughly 30%. The sample comprised peripheral blood. These receptors were collected from a woman of 80 years or more with acute or convalescent COVID-19.

This chain connects TRBV2 to TRBJ2-3; 9 bases fit TRBD2. The germline gives CDR1 SNHLY, CDR2 FYNNEI. CDR3 length: 15 amino acids. Losses at the gene ends were 3 bases for V and 1 base for J; bases not matched to a gene: 2. The chain's CDR3 is CASSERTSGTDTQYF. The CDR3 nucleotides are TGTGCCAGCAGTGAGAGGACTAGCGGCACAGATACGCAGTATTTT.

This chain joins TRBV7-2 and TRBJ1-2; perhaps TRBD1 as D (5 bases). The CDR3 extends over 13 amino acids. V was trimmed by 4 bases and J by 3 bases, leaving 9 bases between them. Germline V gives CDR1 SGHTA, CDR2 FQGNSA. CDR3 loop: CASSSGLYYGYTF. CDR3 sequence (DNA): TGTGCCAGCAGCTCGGGACTGTACTATGGCTACACCTTC.

The chain recombines TRBV7-2 with TRBJ2-1; the match to TRBD2 covers 7 bases. Germline CDR1 reads SGHTA; CDR2 reads FQGNSA. The CDR3 loop spans 16 amino acids. The V segment lost 5 bases and the J segment 6 bases; nucleotides outside the gene matches: 13. CDR3 residues: CASSPSPLGGGNEQFF. DNA of the CDR3: TGTGCCAGCAGCCCGTCGCCACTGGGCGGGGGCAATGAGCAGTTCTTC.

This chain connects TRBV5-5 to TRBJ1-2; D perhaps matches TRBD1 (5 bases). Germline V gene data show CDR1 as SGHKS and CDR2 as YYEKEE (reference sequence). The CDR3 totals 15 residues. With 4 bases removed from V and 4 bases from J, the gap between germline ends came to 17 bases. The chain's CDR3 is CASSIDRQNLYGYTF. CDR3 DNA sequence: TGTGCCAGCAGCATCGATCGACAGAACCTCTATGGCTACACCTTC.

This chain uses TRBV6-7 with TRBJ2-2; TRBD2 matches at 7 bases. TRBV6-7 is an ORF, and what it does is uncertain. The CDR3 covers 16 residues. V trimming: 2 bases; J trimming: 5 bases; junction bases outside the gene matches: 8. The DNA for the CDR3 is TGTGCCAGCAGTTACCGCCGGGAGGTTTGGACCGGGGAGCTGTTTTTT. Translated, it gives CASSYRREVWTGELFF.

The rearrangement uses TRBV7-9 and TRBJ2-3; TRBD2 aligns across 7 bases. The CDR3 is 16 amino acids. V was pared by 2 bases and J by 0 bases, with 5 bases of the junction left unmatched. Germline CDR1 and CDR2: SEHNR and FQNEAQ (reference sequence). CDR3 protein: CASSLPLASSTDTQYF. Written as DNA, the CDR3 is TGTGCCAGCAGCTTACCACTAGCGTCTAGCACAGATACGCAGTATTTT. The whole variable domain, remainder taken from reference TRBV7-9 and TRBJ2-3, is DTGVSQNPRHKITKRGQNVTFRCDPISEHNRLYWYRQTLGQGPEFLTYFQNEAQLEKSRLLSDRFSAERPKGSFSTLEIQRTEQGDSAMYLCASSLPLASSTDTQYFGPGTRLTVL.

This chain uses TRBV5-1 with TRBJ2-1; 10 bases agree with TRBD2. CDR1 and CDR2 (germline): SGHRS, YFSETQ. The CDR3 runs to 16 residues. J gave up 2 bases and V 1 base, and 3 bases lay outside the gene matches. The CDR3 bases are TGCGCCAGCAGCTTGCTAACTAGCGGGACCTACAATGAGCAGTTCTTC. It encodes CASSLLTSGTYNEQFF. Supplemented by reference TRBV5-1 and TRBJ2-1, the full variable domain reads KAGVTQTPRYLIKTRGQQVTLSCSPISGHRSVSWYQQTPGQGLQFLFEYFSETQRNKGNFPGRFSGRQFSNSRSEMNVSTLELGDSALYLCASSLLTSGTYNEQFFGPGTRLTVL.

The rearrangement joins TRBV7-7 to TRBJ1-1, with 8 bases lining up with TRBD1. This CDR3 is built from 13 residues. Trimming took 6 bases from V and 13 from J; bases not matched to a gene: 13. The germline CDR1 and CDR2 sequences are SSHAT and FNYEAQ (reference sequence). CDR3 sequence: CASSAGGQGAIFF. CDR3 in DNA: TGTGCCAGCAGTGCGGGGGGGCAGGGGGCAATTTTCTTT.

The rearrangement links TRBV15 to TRBJ1-4; possibly TRBD1 for D (5 bases). Germline V gives CDR1 LNHNV, CDR2 YYDKDF (reference sequence). Trimming pared 0 bases from V and 8 bases from J, leaving 16 bases between. There are 16 residues in the CDR3. CDR3 in amino acids: CATSRDFGGVDEKLFF. The CDR3 DNA follows: TGTGCCACCAGCAGAGATTTCGGGGGGGTAGACGAAAAACTGTTTTTT.

The CDR3 spells CASSDAVGWAYEQYF. The DNA of the CDR3 is TGTGCCAGCAGTGATGCGGTTGGATGGGCCTACGAGCAGTACTTC. The chain has TRBV6-1 and TRBJ2-7; D remains unclear. V lost 3 bases, J lost 2 bases, and 14 bases lay in between. The CDR3 spans 15 residues. CDR1 and CDR2 from the germline V gene are MNHNS and SASEGT.

This clone occurred once. V is TRBV5-6 and J is TRBJ1-2; D is unresolved. CDR1 is SGHDT and CDR2 is YYEEEE in the germline V gene. This CDR3 has 13 amino acids. V was shortened by 2 bases and J by 3 bases, with 8 bases between the two germline ends. The CDR3 here is CASSLRRDYGYTF. The DNA for the CDR3 is TGTGCCAGCAGCTTACGACGGGACTATGGCTACACCTTC.

This chain uses TRBV3-1 (or the pseudogene TRBV3-2) with TRBJ2-3, with 9 bases fitting TRBD2. Unmatched junction bases numbered 14, after V lost 7 bases and J lost 6 bases. The CDR3 loop spans 16 amino acids. From germline, CDR1 is LGHDT and CDR2 YNNKEL (reference sequence). The CDR3 region has the DNA TGTGCCAGCACTGCCGGTGGCGGGAGGGCCATTGATACGCAGTATTTT. Translated, it gives CASTAGGGRAIDTQYF.

The chain combines TRBV5-5 with TRBJ1-3; no definite D call. Trimming removed 1 base at V and 8 bases at J, with 10 bases between. This CDR3 is built from 13 residues. Germline lookup yields CDR1 SGHKS and CDR2 YYEKEE (reference sequence). CDR3: CASSLRPGDTIYF. The CDR3, as DNA: TGTGCCAGCAGCTTGCGACCCGGGGACACCATATATTTT.

The chain uses TRBV10-2 and TRBJ1-1; no firm D call. Trimming shortened V by 0 bases and J by 4 bases, and 12 bases separated the two germline ends. From germline, CDR1 is WSHSY and CDR2 SAAADI. CDR3 length: 15 residues. The CDR3 DNA sequence: TGCGCCAGCAGTGAGTCTGGAGGAGGGAGCACTGAAGCTTTCTTT. It specifies CASSESGGGSTEAFF.

The chain links TRBV2 to TRBJ2-7, with D possibly TRBD1 on 6 matching bases. Germline-derived CDR1 and CDR2 are SNHLY and FYNNEI. The CDR3 length is 13 residues. V lost 9 bases and J 2 bases, leaving 14 bases between the germline ends. For the CDR3, the DNA is TGTGCCAGTAGAAAATCAGGGGCCTACGAGCAGTACTTC. Translated: CASRKSGAYEQYF.

The genes are TRBV4-1 and TRBJ2-5; D might be TRBD2 (5 bases). V was pared by 3 bases and J by 5 bases, with 16 bases between. The CDR3 is 15 residues long. The germline CDR1 and CDR2 sequences are MGHRA and YSYEKL. CDR3 protein: CASSQEVTPLETQYF. DNA of the CDR3: TGCGCCAGCAGCCAGGAGGTAACCCCACTCGAGACCCAGTACTTC.

The chain combines TRBV5-4 with TRBJ2-1, with 12 bases identical to TRBD2. Germline V gives CDR1 SGHNT, CDR2 YYREEE (reference sequence). This CDR3 is 16 amino acids long. V shed 5 bases, J shed 6 bases, and the junction held 9 bases outside the gene matches. This CDR3 reads CASRGTLAGGVNEQFF. CDR3 sequence (DNA): TGTGCCAGCAGGGGTACACTAGCGGGAGGAGTCAATGAGCAGTTCTTC.

The V and J genes are TRBV6-4 and TRBJ1-5; perhaps TRBD1 as D (5 bases). The CDR3 is made up of 16 amino acids. Germline values: CDR1 MRHNA, CDR2 SNTAGT. CDR3 sequence reads: CAQHLGAWVVGQPQHF. The CDR3 region has the DNA TGTGCTCAGCATCTTGGGGCGTGGGTTGTAGGTCAGCCCCAGCATTTT.

The chain links TRBV11-3 to TRBJ2-5, with 11 bases aligning to TRBD2. Germline-derived CDR1 and CDR2 are SGHNT and YENEEA. The length of the CDR3 is 16 residues. Trimming removed 4 bases from V and 5 bases from J; junction bases left unmatched: 9. This CDR3 reads CASSSGLAAAGETQYF. CDR3 DNA sequence: TGTGCCAGCAGCTCGGGACTAGCGGCGGCTGGCGAGACCCAGTACTTC.

The J gene is TRBJ2-7, the V gene TRBV29-1, with D perhaps matching TRBD1 (5 bases). The V gene lost 5 bases and the J gene lost 6 bases, with 14 bases spanning the gap. CDR1 is SQVTM and CDR2 is ANQGSEA in the germline V gene. The CDR3 loop spans 12 amino acids. The CDR3 coding sequence is TGCAGCGTTATGACAGAGTCGAGCGAGCAGTACTTC. Protein: CSVMTESSEQYF.

The chain has TRBV3-1 (or the pseudogene TRBV3-2) and TRBJ2-1, with TRBD2 identical over 7 bases. Germline V gives CDR1 LGHDT, CDR2 YNNKEL (reference sequence). The CDR3 contains 17 residues. Losses at the gene ends were 4 bases for V and 1 base for J; bases not matched to a gene: 10. Here the CDR3 DNA reads TGTGCCAGCAGCCTTTCCTCGACTAGCAGATCCTACAATGAGCAGTTCTTC. Residues: CASSLSSTSRSYNEQFF.

The V gene is TRBV7-2, the J gene TRBJ2-1; the match to TRBD1 covers 7 bases. The V gene's germline CDR1 is SGHTA and CDR2 FQGNSA. The CDR3 length is 15 residues. V was pared by 7 bases and J by 2 bases, with 8 bases of the junction left unmatched. The CDR3 sequence is CASTSTGTAYNEQFF. CDR3 DNA: TGTGCCAGCACCTCAACAGGGACAGCCTACAATGAGCAGTTCTTC.

The J gene is TRBJ1-5, the V gene TRBV2; the match to TRBD1 covers 7 bases. CDR1 is SNHLY and CDR2 is FYNNEI in the germline V gene. J lost 7 bases, V lost 6 bases, and 12 bases had no gene match. This CDR3 has 15 amino acids. This CDR3 is CASSRVGGGGQPQHF. DNA for the CDR3: TGTGCCAGCAGCCGAGTAGGGGGCGGCGGACAGCCCCAGCATTTT. Based on the CDR3 plus reference TRBV2 and TRBJ1-5, the full variable domain is EPEVTQTPSHQVTQMGQEVILRCVPISNHLYFYWYRQILGQKVEFLVSFYNNEISEKSEIFDDQFSVERPDGSNFTLKIRSTKLEDSAMYFCASSRVGGGGQPQHFGDGTRLSIL.

This clone appeared a few times. The rearrangement uses TRBV4-1 and TRBJ2-7; TRBD2 aligns across 11 bases. The CDR3 length is 15 residues. The V and J ends lost 0 bases and 4 bases, in that order; junction bases with no gene match: 2. Germline-derived CDR1 and CDR2 are MGHRA and YSYEKL. The CDR3 reads CASSQETSGRYEQYF. CDR3 in DNA: TGCGCCAGCAGCCAAGAAACTAGCGGGAGATACGAGCAGTACTTC.

J is TRBJ2-5 and V is TRBV19; the match to TRBD2 covers 7 bases. The CDR3 length is 14 residues. V dropped 3 bases and J dropped 5; count of bases not matched to a gene: 6. CDR1 is LNHDA and CDR2 is SQIVND in the germline V gene (reference sequence). The CDR3 loop is CASSISGAGETQYF. The DNA for the CDR3 is TGTGCCAGTAGTATCAGCGGGGCGGGGGAGACCCAGTACTTC.

The chain has TRBV5-1 and TRBJ2-2; 10 nucleotides align to TRBD1. V trimming: 3 bases; J trimming: 6 bases; junction bases outside the gene matches: 5. CDR3 length: 15 amino acids. The germline CDR1 and CDR2 sequences are SGHRS and YFSETQ. As DNA, the CDR3 is TGCGCCAGCAGCTCGATTGGACAGGGGGCCGGGGAGCTGTTTTTT. It codes for CASSSIGQGAGELFF. Full variable domain (rest looked up from reference TRBV5-1 and TRBJ2-2): KAGVTQTPRYLIKTRGQQVTLSCSPISGHRSVSWYQQTPGQGLQFLFEYFSETQRNKGNFPGRFSGRQFSNSRSEMNVSTLELGDSALYLCASSSIGQGAGELFFGEGSRLTVL.

J is TRBJ2-5 and V is TRBV6-5; tentative D call: TRBD1 (5 bases). There are 15 residues in the CDR3. The V and J ends lost 6 bases and 2 bases respectively, with 16 bases between them. Germline V gene lookup returns CDR1 MNHEY and CDR2 SVGAGI. CDR3 protein: CASRFGAAEQETQYF. CDR3 in DNA: TGTGCCAGCAGGTTTGGGGCAGCAGAGCAAGAGACCCAGTACTTC.

The V call is TRBV28, the J call TRBJ2-5; TRBD2 matches at 9 bases. Unmatched junction bases numbered 8, after V lost 5 bases and J lost 4 bases. Germline CDR1 MDHEN, CDR2 SYDVKM. This CDR3 has 15 residues. This CDR3 reads CASSVSGSLGETQYF. CDR3 DNA sequence: TGTGCCAGCAGTGTTAGCGGGAGCTTAGGAGAGACCCAGTACTTC.

This chain links TRBV6-5 with TRBJ1-6; D is perhaps TRBD1 (6 bases). With 8 bases removed from V and 4 bases from J, the gap between germline ends came to 9 bases. Germline CDR1 MNHEY, CDR2 SVGAGI. The CDR3 consists of 13 residues. The CDR3, as DNA: TGTGCCAGCCTCGGACAGTATAATTCACCCCTCCACTTT. Residues: CASLGQYNSPLHF.